The 31 T cell receptor beta chains given below trace back to one sample, sequenced in a study of immune evolution from preneoplasia to lung adenocarcinoma. The method was immunoSEQ multiplex PCR; TCRdb's version includes in-frame clones alone and lacks a portion of them. The table includes some 2,000 clones, less than 90% detected once. Sequencing input: FFPE adjacent normal lung tissue. The receptors originated from a person in their sixties or seventies with lung adenocarcinoma.

This chain links TRBV4-1 with TRBJ1-4; D may be TRBD1 (6 bases). The CDR3 is 16 amino acids. V was cut by 10 bases and J by 1 base, with 19 bases left in between. Germline assignment: CDR1 MGHRA and CDR2 YSYEKL. The CDR3 loop is CATTPGHRLTNEKLFF. The CDR3 nucleotides are TGCGCCACCACACCGGGACACAGGTTAACTAATGAAAAACTGTTTTTT.

This clone was found a few times. The chain links TRBV18 to TRBJ2-1; 14 bases align to TRBD2. The CDR3 length is 15 residues. Unmatched junction bases numbered 5, after V lost 3 bases and J lost 10 bases. Germline CDR1 reads KGHSH; CDR2 reads LQKENI. In DNA form, the CDR3 reads TGTGCCAGCTCACCGGGACTAGCGGGAGATGAGGAGCAGTTCTTC. Its translation: CASSPGLAGDEEQFF.

V and J are TRBV14 and TRBJ2-3; tentative D call: TRBD2 (6 bases). V lost 2 bases to trimming and J lost 0 bases, with 15 bases between them. Germline CDR1 and CDR2: SGHDN and FVKESK. The CDR3 totals 17 residues. The CDR3 sequence: CASSQRLIGTSTDTQYF. CDR3 nucleotides: TGTGCCAGCAGCCAACGGCTAATAGGGACTAGCACAGATACGCAGTATTTT.

This clone was recorded once. The CDR3 protein is CASRTSAGVEYGYTF. The CDR3 DNA follows: TGTGCCAGCAGGACCAGTGCTGGTGTTGAGTATGGCTACACCTTC. The rearrangement joins TRBV6-6 to TRBJ1-2; no reliable D call. CDR3 length: 15 amino acids. Germline CDR1 reads MNHNY; CDR2 reads SVGAGI (reference sequence). V lost 6 bases and J lost 5, with 19 bases in between.

This rearrangement joins TRBV4-2 to TRBJ1-2; 7 nucleotides align to TRBD1. The J segment lost 8 bases and the V segment lost 3 bases, leaving 12 bases of the junction unmatched. CDR1 and CDR2 (germline): LGHNA, YNFKEQ. The CDR3 covers 15 residues. The CDR3 nucleotides are TGTGCCAGCAGCCATGTCCAGGGGGTGGTGGTCGGCTACACCTTC. It yields the protein CASSHVQGVVVGYTF.

This chain joins TRBV7-8 and TRBJ2-1, with D perhaps being TRBD1 or TRBD2 (6 bases each). CDR3 length: 15 amino acids. V lost 5 bases to trimming and J lost 3 bases, with 14 bases between them. CDR1 is SGHVS, CDR2 FQNEAQ, per germline. In DNA form, the CDR3 reads TGTGCCAGCAGCGGCGGGGACAACTACTACAATGAGCAGTTCTTC. Translating it yields CASSGGDNYYNEQFF.

The genes are TRBV28 and TRBJ2-5; 15 bases agree with TRBD2. The germline V gene encodes CDR1 MDHEN and CDR2 SYDVKM. This CDR3 has 17 amino acids. V trimming: 5 bases; J trimming: 5 bases; junction bases outside the gene matches: 9. CDR3 in amino acids: CASSLGLAGGPRETQYF. CDR3 nucleotide sequence: TGTGCCAGCAGTCTCGGACTAGCGGGGGGGCCTCGGGAGACCCAGTACTTC.

This rearrangement joins TRBV2 to TRBJ2-7; TRBD1 might be the D (7 bases). The CDR3 contains 18 residues. The ends were cut back, 6 bases at V and 2 bases at J, with 26 bases in the middle. Germline assignment: CDR1 SNHLY and CDR2 FYNNEI. The CDR3 spells CASRRDSLGSFKTYEQYF. The CDR3 DNA sequence: TGTGCCAGCAGGCGGGACAGCTTAGGTTCCTTTAAGACCTACGAGCAGTACTTC.

The rearrangement uses TRBV14 and TRBJ2-3, with D uncertain. The V and J ends lost 3 bases and 5 bases respectively, with 9 bases between them. CDR3 length: 13 amino acids. Looked up from germline, CDR1 is SGHDN and CDR2 is FVKESK. CDR3 region: CASSQAVQDTQYF. CDR3 sequence (DNA): TGTGCCAGCAGCCAGGCAGTTCAAGATACGCAGTATTTT. Supplemented by reference TRBV14 and TRBJ2-3, the full variable domain reads EAGVTQFPSHSVIEKGQTVTLRCDPISGHDNLYWYRRVMGKEIKFLLHFVKESKQDESGMPNNRFLAERTGGTYSTLKVQPAELEDSGVYFCASSQAVQDTQYFGPGTRLTVL.

J is TRBJ2-2 and V is TRBV18; D tentatively fits TRBD1 or TRBD2 (5 bases each). Per the germline V gene, CDR1 is KGHSH and CDR2 is LQKENI. The CDR3 length is 16 residues. Trimming removed 2 bases from V and 0 bases from J, with 10 bases in between. CDR3 sequence reads: CASSPSGTTNTGELFF. The DNA for the CDR3 is TGTGCCAGCTCACCATCCGGGACGACGAACACCGGGGAGCTGTTTTTT.

This clone was seen more than once but under ten times. The gene calls are TRBV14 and TRBJ1-2, with D perhaps matching TRBD1 (6 bases). The CDR3 spans 14 residues. Deletions cut 4 bases from V and 2 bases from J, with 11 bases between. Per germline, CDR1 SGHDN and CDR2 FVKESK. The CDR3 reads CASSPWGANYGYTF. The CDR3 DNA follows: TGTGCCAGCAGCCCCTGGGGGGCCAACTATGGCTACACCTTC.

This rearrangement joins TRBV11-2 to TRBJ2-1; 10 bases map to TRBD2. The V gene's germline CDR1 is SGHAT and CDR2 FQNNGV. The CDR3 length is 16 residues. V lost 0 bases, J lost 9 bases, and 8 bases stayed unmatched. The DNA of the CDR3 is TGTGCCAGCAGCTTAGATAATCTAGCGGGAGTGGGTGAGCAGTTCTTC. It translates to CASSLDNLAGVGEQFF. Combining the CDR3 with reference TRBV11-2 and TRBJ2-1 gives the whole variable domain EAGVAQSPRYKIIEKRQSVAFWCNPISGHATLYWYQQILGQGPKLLIQFQNNGVVDDSQLPKDRFSAERLKGVDSTLKIQPAKLEDSAVYLCASSLDNLAGVGEQFFGPGTRLTVL.

Only one count was recorded for this clone. V gene TRBV20-1 combines with J gene TRBJ1-5; D ambiguous. Trimming shortened V by 6 bases and J by 6 bases, and 9 bases separated the two germline ends. Germline lookup yields CDR1 DFQATT and CDR2 SNEGSKA (reference sequence). This CDR3 region has 11 residues. The CDR3 nucleotides are TGCAGTGCCAAGGATGGTCAGCCCCAGCATTTT. This encodes CSAKDGQPQHF.

The chain combines TRBV9 with TRBJ2-3; either TRBD1 or TRBD2 may fit D (5 bases each). The CDR3 is 14 amino acids. The germline V and J ends were trimmed by 3 bases and 4 bases, with 12 bases remaining between them. The germline gives CDR1 SGDLS, CDR2 YYNGEE. This chain's CDR3 is CASSESGTPDTQYF. DNA for the CDR3: TGTGCCAGCAGCGAATCCGGGACCCCAGATACGCAGTATTTT.

This clone came up once. This chain uses TRBV30 with TRBJ2-5, with D perhaps TRBD1 or TRBD2 (5 bases each). V lost 0 bases, J lost 5 bases, and 10 bases lay in between. Looked up from germline, CDR1 is GTSNPN and CDR2 is SVGIG (reference sequence). The CDR3 runs 13 residues. The CDR3 region has the DNA TGTGCCTGGAGTGTGGGACGTGGGGAGACCCAGTACTTC. Encoded protein: CAWSVGRGETQYF.

V and J are TRBV5-1 and TRBJ2-1, with 7 nucleotides matching TRBD1. J lost 3 bases, V lost 4 bases, and 16 bases had no gene match. Germline-derived CDR1 and CDR2 are SGHRS and YFSETQ. The CDR3 spans 18 residues. The CDR3 protein is CASSHETGNALVYNEQFF. Written as DNA, the CDR3 is TGCGCCAGCAGCCACGAGACAGGGAACGCACTCGTCTACAATGAGCAGTTCTTC. Full variable domain (missing parts from reference TRBV5-1 and TRBJ2-1): KAGVTQTPRYLIKTRGQQVTLSCSPISGHRSVSWYQQTPGQGLQFLFEYFSETQRNKGNFPGRFSGRQFSNSRSEMNVSTLELGDSALYLCASSHETGNALVYNEQFFGPGTRLTVL.

With regard to this clone: Other DNA sequences from this sample encode an identical CDR3 as well. This sequence joins TRBV6-4 and TRBJ1-5; D is perhaps TRBD1 (5 bases). The CDR3 is 14 amino acids. The germline CDR1 and CDR2 sequences are MRHNA and SNTAGT. The V end was cut by 5 bases, the J end by 8 bases, with 16 bases between. DNA for the CDR3: TGTGCCAGCAGTCTCTCCTTTGGGGCCGAGCCCCAGCATTTT. Its translation: CASSLSFGAEPQHF.

V is TRBV4-2 and J is TRBJ1-2, with D hard to call. V was clipped by 2 bases and J by 3 bases, with 19 bases between them. The CDR3 spans 17 residues. Germline V lookup: CDR1 LGHNA, CDR2 YNFKEQ. The CDR3 DNA reads TGTGCCAGCAGCCAACGAGGAAGGGTGCAGGTCGACTATGGCTACACCTTC. Amino acids: CASSQRGRVQVDYGYTF.

The chain combines TRBV29-1 with TRBJ2-1; a possible D gene is TRBD2 (7 bases). The CDR3 is 15 residues long. Trimming left V 5 bases short and J 0 bases short, with 14 bases between. CDR1 is SQVTM, CDR2 ANQGSEA, per germline. Here the CDR3 DNA reads TGCAGCGTTAGCCCGGGGGGCAGCTCCTACAATGAGCAGTTCTTC. It translates to CSVSPGGSSYNEQFF.

The chain employs TRBV25-1 and TRBJ1-5, with a tentative D call TRBD1 (5 bases). The germline V gene encodes CDR1 MGHDK and CDR2 SYGVNS. CDR3 size: 15 residues. The V gene lost 1 base and the J gene lost 4 bases, with 11 bases spanning the gap. The CDR3 coding sequence is TGTGCCAGCAGTGAATCTTGGGACGATAATCAGCCCCAGCATTTT. This translates into CASSESWDDNQPQHF.

CDR3 DNA: TGTGCCAGCAGCCACAGGACAGGGTATGGCTACACCTTC. Its translation: CASSHRTGYGYTF. The chain joins TRBV5-4 to TRBJ1-2; 8 positions match TRBD1. V shed 4 bases and J 5 bases; nucleotides not matched to a gene: 4. CDR3 size: 13 residues. CDR1 is SGHNT, CDR2 YYREEE, per germline (reference sequence). The complete variable domain, with remaining parts taken from reference TRBV5-4 and TRBJ1-2, reads ETGVTQSPTHLIKTRGQQVTLRCSSQSGHNTVSWYQQALGQGPQFIFQYYREEENGRGNFPPRFSGLQFPNYSSELNVNALELDDSALYLCASSHRTGYGYTFGSGTRLTVV.

The genes are TRBV4-3 and TRBJ2-1; TRBD2 might be the D (5 bases). There are 18 residues in the CDR3. V was cut by 3 bases and J by 4 bases, with 22 bases left in between. Germline lookup yields CDR1 LGHNA and CDR2 YSLEER. The CDR3: CASSQAGLRVGGYNEQFF. In nucleotides, the CDR3 is TGCGCCAGCAGCCAGGCTGGACTTCGGGTTGGAGGATACAATGAGCAGTTCTTC.

Note on this clone: At one end, the junction sequence differs from germline, possibly due to a read error. The chain uses TRBV27 and TRBJ2-5; D unresolved. This CDR3 spans 12 amino acids. CDR1 is MNHEY and CDR2 is SMNVEV in the germline V gene (reference sequence). The CDR3 bases are TGTGCTAGCAGTTTGAACGGGTTGACCCAGTACTTC. It encodes CASSLNGLTQYF.

This chain links TRBV11-2 with TRBJ1-1; TRBD1 matches 7 bases. The CDR3 totals 14 residues. CDR1 and CDR2 from the germline V gene are SGHAT and FQNNGV. Germline trimming cut 5 bases from V and 0 bases from J; bases unmatched to any gene: 3. DNA for the CDR3: TGTGCCAGCAGCCCAGACAGGGTGAACACTGAAGCTTTCTTT. Its protein product is CASSPDRVNTEAFF.

The V and J genes are TRBV29-1 and TRBJ2-5, with a possible D match to TRBD1 (6 bases). Per germline, CDR1 SQVTM and CDR2 ANQGSEA. The V end lost 3 bases, the J end lost 2 bases, and 10 bases lay between the germline ends. The CDR3 covers 13 residues. DNA of the CDR3: TGCAGCGTTGATGGACAGAAACAAGAGACCCAGTACTTC. Protein: CSVDGQKQETQYF.

The genes are TRBV7-2 and TRBJ2-1, with D unresolved. V was shortened by 1 base and J by 5 bases, with 6 bases between the two germline ends. Germline lookup yields CDR1 SGHTA and CDR2 FQGNSA. CDR3 length: 13 residues. The DNA of the CDR3 is TGTGCCAGCAGCTTAGTGGCGGACAATGAGCAGTTCTTC. This translates into CASSLVADNEQFF.

The rearrangement links TRBV6-6 to TRBJ2-7; D is ambiguous. The V end lost 9 bases, the J end lost 3 bases, and 9 bases lay between the germline ends. This CDR3 has 11 amino acids. CDR1 is MNHNY, CDR2 SVGAGI, per germline (reference sequence). CDR3 protein: CARLQFYEQYV. The CDR3, as DNA: TGTGCCAGATTACAGTTCTACGAGCAGTACGTC.

This sequence joins TRBV5-6 and TRBJ1-5; the D is unclear. The CDR3 consists of 13 residues. V gave up 1 base and J gave up 4 bases, with 6 bases separating them. Germline CDR1 reads SGHDT; CDR2 reads YYEEEE. For the CDR3, the DNA is TGTGCCAGCAGCTTGAATACTAATCAGCCCCAGCATTTT. This encodes CASSLNTNQPQHF.

J is TRBJ1-1 and V is TRBV4-3; 12 positions agree with TRBD1. This CDR3 has 17 amino acids. CDR1 and CDR2 from the germline V gene are LGHNA and YSLEER. J lost 2 bases, V lost 3 bases, and 7 bases had no gene match. CDR3 protein: CASSQGTGGGLNTEAFF. CDR3 nucleotide sequence: TGCGCCAGCAGCCAGGGGACAGGGGGCGGCCTCAACACTGAAGCTTTCTTT.

V is TRBV15 and J is TRBJ2-1; 11 positions agree with TRBD2. V lost 0 bases to trimming and J lost 3 bases; unmatched junction nucleotides: 13. The V gene's germline CDR1 is LNHNV and CDR2 YYDKDF (reference sequence). The length of the CDR3 is 20 residues. The CDR3 spells CATSRDYPSGRFRHYNEQFF. The CDR3 DNA reads as TGTGCCACCAGCAGAGATTACCCTAGCGGGAGGTTTCGACACTACAATGAGCAGTTCTTC.

The table lists this clone with a few counts. This sequence joins TRBV10-3 and TRBJ1-2; D perhaps matches TRBD1 (5 bases). In germline, CDR1 is ENHRY, CDR2 SYGVKD. There are 14 residues in the CDR3. Trimming removed 0 bases from V and 8 bases from J, with 13 bases in between. The CDR3 DNA follows: TGTGCCATCAGTGAGTCGGCGGTCAGGGACGGCTACACCTTC. Translating gives CAISESAVRDGYTF.